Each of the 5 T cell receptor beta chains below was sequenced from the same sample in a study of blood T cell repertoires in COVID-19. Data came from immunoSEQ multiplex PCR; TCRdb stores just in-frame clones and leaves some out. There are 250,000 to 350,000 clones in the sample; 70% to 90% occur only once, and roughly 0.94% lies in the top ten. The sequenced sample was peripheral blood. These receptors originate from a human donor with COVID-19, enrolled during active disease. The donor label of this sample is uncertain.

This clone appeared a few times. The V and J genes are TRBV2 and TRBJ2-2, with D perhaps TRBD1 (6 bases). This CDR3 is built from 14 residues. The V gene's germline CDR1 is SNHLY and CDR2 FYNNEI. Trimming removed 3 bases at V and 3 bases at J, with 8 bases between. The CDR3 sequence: CASSDRGYTGELFF. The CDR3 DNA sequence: TGTGCCAGCAGTGACAGGGGATACACCGGGGAGCTGTTTTTT. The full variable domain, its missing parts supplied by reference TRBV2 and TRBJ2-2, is EPEVTQTPSHQVTQMGQEVILRCVPISNHLYFYWYRQILGQKVEFLVSFYNNEISEKSEIFDDQFSVERPDGSNFTLKIRSTKLEDSAMYFCASSDRGYTGELFFGEGSRLTVL.

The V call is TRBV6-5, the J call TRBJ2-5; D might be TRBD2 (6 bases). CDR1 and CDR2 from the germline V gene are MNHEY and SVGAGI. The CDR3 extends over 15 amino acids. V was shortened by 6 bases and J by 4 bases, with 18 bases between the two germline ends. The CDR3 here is CASRGQSGLGETQYF. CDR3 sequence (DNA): TGTGCCAGCAGGGGGCAAAGCGGGTTGGGAGAGACCCAGTACTTC.

The CDR3 coding sequence is TGTGCCAGCAGCTTTAGACAGAACACTGAAGCTTTCTTT. It specifies CASSFRQNTEAFF. The chain is built from TRBV7-2 and TRBJ1-1; D not resolved. The CDR3 is 13 amino acids. Germline lookup yields CDR1 SGHTA and CDR2 FQGNSA. V lost 3 bases to trimming and J lost 1 base, with 6 bases between them.

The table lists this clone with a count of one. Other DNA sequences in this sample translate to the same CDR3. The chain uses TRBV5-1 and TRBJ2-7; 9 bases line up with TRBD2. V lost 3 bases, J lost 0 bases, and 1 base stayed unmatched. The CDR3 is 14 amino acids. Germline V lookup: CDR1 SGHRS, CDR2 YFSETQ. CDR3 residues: CASSYSGSSYEQYF. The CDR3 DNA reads TGCGCCAGCAGCTATAGCGGGAGCTCCTACGAGCAGTACTTC.

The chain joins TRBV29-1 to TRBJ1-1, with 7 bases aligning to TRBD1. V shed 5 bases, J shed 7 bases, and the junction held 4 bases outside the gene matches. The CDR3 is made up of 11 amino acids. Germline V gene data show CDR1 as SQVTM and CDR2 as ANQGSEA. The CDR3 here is CSVWQGVEAFF. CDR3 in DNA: TGCAGCGTTTGGCAGGGGGTTGAAGCTTTCTTT.